This passage covers 28 T cell receptor beta chains from one sample sequenced in a study of T cell changes during pregnancy in multiple sclerosis. The assay was immunoSEQ multiplex PCR, and TCRdb's table has in-frame clones only and misses some. The table includes tens of thousands of clones, approximately 90% detected once. The sequencing used peripheral blood, collected before pregnancy. The receptors were gathered from a female donor with multiple sclerosis, enrolled in a pregnancy study.

This clone was seen only once. V is TRBV7-9 and J is TRBJ1-4; 9 bases map to TRBD1. Per the germline V gene, CDR1 is SEHNR and CDR2 is FQNEAQ (reference sequence). The CDR3 runs 15 residues. The V segment lost 2 bases and the J segment 3 bases; nucleotides outside the gene matches: 1. The CDR3, as DNA: TGTGCCAGCAGCTTAAGACAGGGGGCTAATGAAAAACTGTTTTTT. Protein sequence: CASSLRQGANEKLFF.

The CDR3, as DNA: TGTGCCAGCAGTCCCGGACTAGCCGAGCTCAATGAGCAGTTCTTC. Its translation: CASSPGLAELNEQFF. The chain joins TRBV6-5 to TRBJ2-1; 8 bases line up with TRBD2. J gave up 6 bases and V 5 bases, and 9 bases lay outside the gene matches. Germline-derived CDR1 and CDR2 are MNHEY and SVGAGI. CDR3 length: 15 residues.

The CDR3, as DNA: TGTGCCAGCAGTGCCGGGATCGCGTACGAGCAGTACTTC. Its translation: CASSAGIAYEQYF. The rearrangement links TRBV5-6 to TRBJ2-7, with D possibly being TRBD2 (5 bases). Deletions cut 5 bases from V and 4 bases from J, with 13 bases between. Germline CDR1 SGHDT, CDR2 YYEEEE. This CDR3 comprises 13 residues.

A word on this clone: At one end the junction does not follow the germline gene, possibly because of a read error. The chain recombines TRBV28 with TRBJ2-5; a possible D gene is TRBD2 (5 bases). The CDR3 runs to 14 residues. Germline V gene lookup returns CDR1 MDHEN and CDR2 SYDVKM. CDR3 sequence reads: CATSLDGGSRTQYF. The CDR3 DNA reads TGTGCCACCAGTTTAGATGGCGGGTCGAGGACCCAGTACTTC.

The chain uses TRBV13 and TRBJ2-1; weak D call: TRBD2 (6 bases). Germline-derived CDR1 and CDR2 are PRHDT and FYEKMQ (reference sequence). This CDR3 is 14 amino acids long. Trimming stripped 4 bases from V and 6 bases from J, with 13 bases between. The CDR3 DNA sequence: TGTGCCAGCAGCTACCGACTAGTTGGCAATGAGCAGTTCTTC. Its protein is CASSYRLVGNEQFF.

The chain combines TRBV27 with TRBJ2-2, with no clear D. CDR1 and CDR2 (germline): MNHEY, SMNVEV (reference sequence). V was cut by 6 bases and J by 5 bases, with 16 bases left in between. The CDR3 contains 15 residues. DNA for the CDR3: TGTGCCAGCAGGCTAACCCGGGTCACTACCGGGGAGCTGTTTTTT. Amino acid sequence: CASRLTRVTTGELFF.

This chain connects TRBV5-1 to TRBJ2-2; no reliable D call. Germline values: CDR1 SGHRS, CDR2 YFSETQ. Trimming took 3 bases from V and 4 from J, leaving 10 bases between them. CDR3 length: 14 amino acids. The CDR3: CASSWVAGTGELFF. DNA of the CDR3: TGCGCCAGCAGCTGGGTAGCTGGCACCGGGGAGCTGTTTTTT.

This clone showed up just once. The chain employs TRBV7-9 and TRBJ2-5; D is uncertain. CDR1 SEHNR and CDR2 FQNEAQ come from the germline V gene (reference sequence). V lost 1 base, J lost 7 bases, and 10 bases lay in between. The CDR3 runs 13 residues. CDR3 nucleotides: TGTGCCAGCAGCTTAGGCGGAGTTGTGACCCAGTACTTC. Residues: CASSLGGVVTQYF. The full variable domain, completed using reference TRBV7-9 and TRBJ2-5, is DTGVSQNPRHKITKRGQNVTFRCDPISEHNRLYWYRQTLGQGPEFLTYFQNEAQLEKSRLLSDRFSAERPKGSFSTLEIQRTEQGDSAMYLCASSLGGVVTQYFGPGTRLLVL.

The rearrangement joins TRBV18 to TRBJ2-7, with D possibly TRBD1 on 7 matching bases. CDR3 length equals 16 residues. CDR1 and CDR2 (germline): KGHSH, LQKENI. The ends were cut back, 3 bases at V and 2 bases at J, with 17 bases in the middle. The CDR3 DNA is TGTGCCAGCTCACCCGGTGGAGGGGGCTTGACCTACGAGCAGTACTTC. This sequence encodes CASSPGGGGLTYEQYF.

Concerning this clone: The junction and the germline gene differ at one end; a read error may be behind it. The genes are TRBV6-1 and TRBJ2-1, with 8 bases that match TRBD2. This CDR3 is 18 amino acids long. Germline lookup yields CDR1 MNHNS and CDR2 SASEGT. The CDR3 DNA is TGTGCCAGCACTGAAGATCCGATTGGGGCGGGAGGATACAATGAGCAGTTCTTC. Translating gives CASTEDPIGAGGYNEQFF.

This rearrangement joins TRBV2 to TRBJ1-5; no clear D. The CDR3 length is 15 residues. The V end was cut by 3 bases, the J end by 1 base, with 10 bases between. Germline loops: CDR1 SNHLY, CDR2 FYNNEI. CDR3 region: CASSEGSSSNQPQHF. The CDR3 DNA is TGTGCCAGCAGTGAGGGCAGTTCAAGCAATCAGCCCCAGCATTTT.

This clone was observed once. The chain employs TRBV2 and TRBJ2-7; a possible D gene is TRBD2 (6 bases). Germline V gene sequence: CDR1 SNHLY, CDR2 FYNNEI. This CDR3 spans 14 amino acids. Trimming removed 6 bases at V and 5 bases at J, with 17 bases between. The CDR3: CASSPLEGQDEQYF. CDR3 in DNA: TGTGCCAGCAGCCCGCTGGAGGGCCAAGACGAGCAGTACTTC.

This chain uses TRBV23-1 with TRBJ2-1, with 11 bases that match TRBD1. TRBV23-1 has ORF status, its function being uncertain. J was trimmed by 6 bases and V by 3 bases; bases with no gene match: 10. This CDR3 is built from 17 residues. The CDR3 bases are TGCGCCAGCAGTCACCTTCGGACCGGGACAGGGGGCAATGAGCAGTTCTTC. Protein product: CASSHLRTGTGGNEQFF.

The V call is TRBV7-2, the J call TRBJ2-7, with D tentatively TRBD1 (6 bases). Trimming removed 5 bases from V and 2 bases from J, with 25 bases in between. This CDR3 region has 18 residues. Germline values: CDR1 SGHTA, CDR2 FQGNSA. The CDR3 protein is CASSRQKLQGPITYEQYF. The CDR3 nucleotides are TGTGCCAGCAGCCGACAGAAACTACAGGGACCGATTACCTACGAGCAGTACTTC.

This chain links TRBV28 with TRBJ2-1; 8 bases fit TRBD1. The CDR3 sequence is 14 residues long. V shed 5 bases, J shed 7 bases, and the junction held 7 bases outside the gene matches. The germline V gene encodes CDR1 MDHEN and CDR2 SYDVKM. The CDR3 DNA is TGTGCCAGCAGTCCACCCGGGACAGGTAATGAGCAGTTCTTC. Translated, it gives CASSPPGTGNEQFF.

The chain recombines TRBV7-8 with TRBJ2-3, with TRBD2 matching 11 bases. The CDR3 runs 16 residues. The J segment lost 4 bases and the V segment lost 7 bases, leaving 10 bases of the junction unmatched. CDR1 is SGHVS, CDR2 FQNEAQ, per germline. CDR3 sequence reads: CASTLKTSGTPDTQYF. The CDR3 DNA is TGTGCCAGCACCTTGAAGACTAGCGGGACCCCAGATACGCAGTATTTT.

This clone was seen a handful of times. The CDR3 spells CASSREGTGVSNQPQHF. In DNA, the CDR3 is TGTGCCAGCAGCAGAGAAGGGACAGGGGTGAGCAATCAGCCCCAGCATTTT. The chain links TRBV28 to TRBJ1-5, with 10 bases matching TRBD1. Germline V CDR1 and CDR2: MDHEN, SYDVKM. After removal of 6 bases from V and 1 base from J, the junction contained 9 bases not matched to a gene. The CDR3 is 17 amino acids.

The CDR3 DNA is TGCGCCAGCAGCTTGATCTACAGGGCTACCTACAATGAGCAGTTCTTC. Amino acid sequence: CASSLIYRATYNEQFF. This chain connects TRBV5-1 to TRBJ2-1, with D perhaps matching TRBD1 (6 bases). The CDR3 consists of 16 residues. CDR1 is SGHRS, CDR2 YFSETQ, per germline. Trimming shortened V by 1 base and J by 2 bases, and 13 bases separated the two germline ends.

The genes are TRBV2 and TRBJ1-4; TRBD1 agrees at 9 bases. CDR1 and CDR2 from the germline V gene are SNHLY and FYNNEI. Trimming at V came to 8 bases and at J to 7 bases, leaving 5 bases not matched to a gene. This CDR3 is 13 amino acids long. The CDR3 region is CASSGQGTEKLFF. The DNA of the CDR3 is TGTGCCAGCTCGGGACAGGGCACTGAAAAACTGTTTTTT.

The J gene is TRBJ1-2, the V gene TRBV28, with 11 bases lining up with TRBD1. CDR3 length equals 16 residues. J gave up 3 bases and V 3 bases, and 6 bases lay outside the gene matches. Per germline, CDR1 MDHEN and CDR2 SYDVKM. This CDR3 reads CASSLSGTGGYYGYTF. CDR3 nucleotide sequence: TGTGCCAGCAGTTTGTCCGGGACAGGGGGTTACTATGGCTACACCTTC.

The genes are TRBV28 and TRBJ2-7; weak D call: TRBD2 (5 bases). Germline CDR1 reads MDHEN; CDR2 reads SYDVKM. The V gene lost 2 bases and the J gene lost 3 bases, with 8 bases spanning the gap. This CDR3 has 13 amino acids. CDR3 sequence (DNA): TGTGCCAGCAGTTTAGGCGGAGGCTACGAGCAGTACTTC. As protein: CASSLGGGYEQYF.

This chain connects TRBV30 to TRBJ1-5, with 7 bases matching TRBD1. CDR1 is GTSNPN, CDR2 SVGIG, per germline (reference sequence). The CDR3 sequence is 15 residues long. V was clipped by 5 bases and J by 4 bases; unmatched bases: 11. CDR3 in amino acids: CAWQKSRDRNQPQHF. CDR3 DNA: TGTGCCTGGCAAAAATCCCGGGACAGAAATCAGCCCCAGCATTTT.

In its sample, this clone was seen a few times. The CDR3 region has the DNA TGTGCCAGCATCCCTCAGTCCGTACCAGGGGGCTACACCTTC. Residues: CASIPQSVPGGYTF. The V and J genes are TRBV7-9 and TRBJ1-2; tentative D call: TRBD1 (5 bases). V was clipped by 7 bases and J by 8 bases, with 20 bases between them. The CDR3 is 14 amino acids. CDR1 SEHNR and CDR2 FQNEAQ come from the germline V gene (reference sequence).

This clone was counted once. The rearrangement uses TRBV9 and TRBJ2-7; 8 bases align to TRBD1. CDR1 and CDR2 from the germline V gene are SGDLS and YYNGEE. V shed 3 bases and J 2 bases; nucleotides not matched to a gene: 4. The CDR3 contains 14 residues. CDR3 in DNA: TGTGCCAGCAGCGCTTCACAGGGGGCCTACGAGCAGTACTTC. It encodes CASSASQGAYEQYF.

This chain uses TRBV28 with TRBJ2-2; TRBD1 matches 7 bases. With V trimmed by 11 bases and J by 4 bases, 10 bases remained unmatched. CDR1 MDHEN and CDR2 SYDVKM come from the germline V gene. There are 14 residues in the CDR3. The CDR3 bases are TGTGCCGGACAAAACAGGGGTTCCACCGGGGAGCTGTTTTTT. Translated, it gives CAGQNRGSTGELFF.

This chain joins TRBV9 and TRBJ2-7; 7 nucleotides agree with TRBD2. The CDR3 has 15 residues. Germline V CDR1 and CDR2: SGDLS, YYNGEE. The V and J ends lost 4 bases and 3 bases, in that order; junction bases with no gene match: 10. The CDR3 here is CASSLGLAAHYEQYF. CDR3 DNA sequence: TGTGCCAGCAGCCTGGGGCTAGCGGCCCACTACGAGCAGTACTTC.

The V call is TRBV4-2, the J call TRBJ2-4; perhaps TRBD2 as D (6 bases). This CDR3 spans 17 amino acids. Germline V CDR1 and CDR2: LGHNA, YNFKEQ. V lost 0 bases, J lost 2 bases, and 14 bases lay in between. The CDR3, as DNA: TGTGCCAGCAGCCAAGACTCTCAGGCGGGGACCAAAAACATTCAGTACTTC. Its protein is CASSQDSQAGTKNIQYF.

The chain carries TRBV7-2 and TRBJ1-4, with 9 nucleotides matching TRBD1. Unmatched junction bases numbered 12, after V lost 5 bases and J lost 5 bases. Germline CDR1 SGHTA, CDR2 FQGNSA. The CDR3 is made up of 17 amino acids. DNA of the CDR3: TGTGCCAGCAGCCTAAATCCGGGACAGGGATTGAATGAAAAACTGTTTTTT. The encoded protein is CASSLNPGQGLNEKLFF.